One sample yielded the 11 T cell receptor beta chains listed below, sequenced in a study of cytomegalovirus exposure and HLA in healthy donors. Clones were read by immunoSEQ multiplex PCR, and TCRdb kept only the in-frame ones, dropping some. The table shows around 250,000 clones, with around 90% occurring only once. Sequences were obtained from PBMCs. The source of these receptors is a woman between 18 and 29 years old in good health and CMV-seronegative.

J is TRBJ2-6 and V is TRBV9; no clear D gene. CDR3 length: 16 amino acids. CDR1 SGDLS and CDR2 YYNGEE come from the germline V gene. Trimming stripped 0 bases from V and 1 base from J, with 8 bases between. The DNA of the CDR3 is TGTGCCAGCAGCGTAGCTACGAGGTCTGGGGCCAACGTCCTGACTTTC. Its protein product is CASSVATRSGANVLTF.

V usage is TRBV6-1 and J usage is TRBJ1-6; TRBD1 might be the D (6 bases). Germline V gene sequence: CDR1 MNHNS, CDR2 SASEGT. V dropped 4 bases and J dropped 7 bases, with 14 bases sitting between them. CDR3 length equals 15 residues. CDR3 loop: CASSGSGTRNSPLHF. For the CDR3, the DNA is TGTGCCAGCAGTGGGTCTGGGACACGAAATTCACCCCTCCACTTT.

Only one count was recorded for this clone. The chain couples TRBV30 to TRBJ2-1, with TRBD2 identical over 8 bases. Per the germline V gene, CDR1 is GTSNPN and CDR2 is SVGIG (reference sequence). V gave up 7 bases and J gave up 3 bases; unmatched junction bases: 8. The CDR3 has 14 amino acids. This chain's CDR3 is CALREGGGYNEQFF. As DNA, the CDR3 is TGTGCCTTACGGGAGGGGGGAGGCTACAATGAGCAGTTCTTC. Combining the CDR3 with reference TRBV30 and TRBJ2-1 gives the whole variable domain SQTIHQWPATLVQPVGSPLSLECTVEGTSNPNLYWYRQAAGRGLQLLFYSVGIGQISSEVPQNLSASRPQDRQFILSSKKLLLSDSGFYLCALREGGGYNEQFFGPGTRLTVL.

The chain uses TRBV18 and TRBJ1-2; D is perhaps TRBD1 (6 bases). V was clipped by 4 bases and J by 5 bases, with 14 bases between them. This CDR3 spans 14 amino acids. Germline CDR1 and CDR2: KGHSH and LQKENI. In nucleotides, the CDR3 is TGTGCCAGCTCACACGGACAGATATCATATGGCTACACCTTC. Its protein product is CASSHGQISYGYTF.

This clone was seen more than once but under ten times. The chain has TRBV2 and TRBJ2-7; weak D call: TRBD1 (6 bases). The CDR3 runs 13 residues. Per the germline V gene, CDR1 is SNHLY and CDR2 is FYNNEI. Trimming pared 5 bases from V and 1 base from J, leaving 9 bases between. CDR3 in DNA: TGTGCCAGCAGTTATCAGGGGTCCTACGAGCAGTACGTC. Encoded protein: CASSYQGSYEQYV.

The rearrangement joins TRBV27 to TRBJ2-2; D is uncertain. V lost 3 bases and J 6 bases, leaving 8 bases between the germline ends. Germline V gene lookup returns CDR1 MNHEY and CDR2 SMNVEV (reference sequence). The CDR3 sequence is 13 residues long. The DNA for the CDR3 is TGTGCCAGCAGTTTTGCCAGGCCCGGGGAGCTGTTTTTT. This sequence encodes CASSFARPGELFF.

V is TRBV28 and J is TRBJ2-1, with D unclear. CDR1 MDHEN and CDR2 SYDVKM come from the germline V gene. The V end lost 5 bases, the J end lost 5 bases, and 13 bases lay between the germline ends. CDR3 length equals 14 residues. This chain's CDR3 is CASSIPRRDNEQFF. CDR3 coding DNA: TGTGCCAGCAGTATTCCCCGCCGGGACAATGAGCAGTTCTTC.

V usage is TRBV28 and J usage is TRBJ1-1; 11 bases fit TRBD1. The CDR3 consists of 14 residues. Germline values: CDR1 MDHEN, CDR2 SYDVKM. The ends lost 6 bases at V and 4 bases at J; junction bases unmatched: 4. Written as DNA, the CDR3 is TGTGCCAGCAGGCGGACAGGGGGCTTCACTGAAGCTTTCTTT. Protein sequence: CASRRTGGFTEAFF. The whole variable domain, remainder taken from reference TRBV28 and TRBJ1-1, is DVKVTQSSRYLVKRTGEKVFLECVQDMDHENMFWYRQDPGLGLRLIYFSYDVKMKEKGDIPEGYSVSREKKERFSLILESASTNQTSMYLCASRRTGGFTEAFFGQGTRLTVV.

The J gene is TRBJ1-5, the V gene TRBV15; weak D call: TRBD1 (6 bases). V lost 1 base and J lost 1, with 11 bases in between. This CDR3 comprises 16 residues. Germline V gene sequence: CDR1 LNHNV, CDR2 YYDKDF (reference sequence). CDR3 sequence reads: CATSRVKGQSNQPQHF. CDR3 DNA sequence: TGTGCCACCAGCAGAGTAAAAGGACAGAGCAATCAGCCCCAGCATTTT.

This clone was seen only once. This chain links TRBV4-1 with TRBJ2-3; 12 bases match TRBD2. This CDR3 has 17 residues. The germline gives CDR1 MGHRA, CDR2 YSYEKL. V shed 3 bases, J shed 6 bases, and the junction held 10 bases outside the gene matches. CDR3 sequence (DNA): TGCGCCAGCAGCCAGGGCTCACTAGCGGGGGGTAGGGATACGCAGTATTTT. Its protein product is CASSQGSLAGGRDTQYF.

The chain couples TRBV14 to TRBJ1-1; TRBD1 matches at 9 bases. Germline values: CDR1 SGHDN, CDR2 FVKESK. CDR3 length equals 15 residues. The J segment lost 5 bases and the V segment lost 3 bases, leaving 7 bases of the junction unmatched. The chain's CDR3 is CASSQRETGGTEAFF. The CDR3 DNA follows: TGTGCCAGCAGCCAGAGGGAGACAGGGGGGACTGAAGCTTTCTTT.